These 7 T cell receptor beta chains came from one sample sequenced in a study of regulatory dendritic cells for organ transplantation. The method was immunoSEQ multiplex PCR; TCRdb's version includes in-frame clones alone and lacks a portion of them. The sample contains about 12,000 clones, over 85% of which appear only once. CFSE-labeled sorted T cells met regulatory or mature dendritic cells for 5 to 6 days. Their antigens are not known. The sequencing input was naive CD8+ T cells from blood cultured with dendritic cells. Sample subset: CD45RA+ naive T cells. Receptor source: a human donor in good health.

Comments on this clone: The junction departs from germline at one end; a sequencing error may be responsible. The V call is TRBV7-7, the J call TRBJ2-5; 7 bases fit TRBD1. This CDR3 contains 13 residues. Germline V lookup: CDR1 SSHAT, CDR2 FNYEAQ (reference sequence). The CDR3 here is CASSLDREETQYF. The CDR3 DNA is TGTGCTAGCAGCTTAGACAGGGAAGAGACCCAGTACTTC.

As concerns this clone: Compared with germline, one end of the junction differs, possibly owing to a read error. The chain combines TRBV16 with TRBJ1-3, with 9 nucleotides matching TRBD1. This CDR3 has 17 amino acids. CDR1 and CDR2 (germline): KGHSY, FQNENV. The CDR3 bases are TGTGCCAGCAGCCAATCGGGACAGGGTCCCACTGGGAACACCATATATTTT. It is translated as CASSQSGQGPTGNTIYF.

DNA of the CDR3: TGTGCCAGCAATCTAGCGGGGGGTTACAATGAGCAGTTCTTC. It specifies CASNLAGGYNEQFF. The rearrangement joins TRBV7-9 to TRBJ2-1, with 11 positions matching TRBD2. This CDR3 comprises 14 residues. Germline V gene lookup returns CDR1 SEHNR and CDR2 FQNEAQ (reference sequence). The J segment lost 4 bases and the V segment lost 7 bases, leaving 3 bases of the junction unmatched.

The chain links TRBV29-1 to TRBJ2-3; TRBD1 matches at 8 bases. The CDR3 has 15 amino acids. Germline V gives CDR1 SQVTM, CDR2 ANQGSEA. V was pared by 8 bases and J by 0 bases, with 10 bases of the junction left unmatched. CDR3 coding DNA: TGCAGCACAGAAGGGACAGGCCCTAGCACAGATACGCAGTATTTT. Protein product: CSTEGTGPSTDTQYF.

The CDR3 loop reads CASSRKGFNQPQHF. The CDR3 bases are TGTGCCAGCAGTCGCAAGGGTTTCAATCAGCCCCAGCATTTT. This chain connects TRBV28 to TRBJ1-5; D not resolved. Trimming took off 5 bases at V and 3 bases at J, with 11 bases between the two ends. The length of the CDR3 is 14 residues. Germline values: CDR1 MDHEN, CDR2 SYDVKM.

The V call is TRBV6-1, the J call TRBJ2-1, with TRBD2 as a possible D gene (5 bases). The CDR3 spans 13 residues. Germline V lookup: CDR1 MNHNS, CDR2 SASEGT. Deletions cut 10 bases from V and 0 bases from J, with 10 bases between. Written as DNA, the CDR3 is TGTGCCAACCTAGGAGGCTCCTACAATGAGCAGTTCTTC. Its translation: CANLGGSYNEQFF.

The V call is TRBV19, the J call TRBJ2-7; 7 bases are shared with TRBD2. Per germline, CDR1 LNHDA and CDR2 SQIVND (reference sequence). The CDR3 runs to 16 residues. Trimming took 3 bases from V and 3 from J; bases not matched to a gene: 11. The CDR3 spells CASSIWGGEADYEQYF. The CDR3, as DNA: TGTGCCAGTAGTATTTGGGGGGGAGAGGCTGACTACGAGCAGTACTTC.